This T cell receptor beta chain was sequenced for a study of T cells in Graves' hyperthyroidism and ophthalmopathy (dated by TCRdb to about 2019). Regarding the research as a whole: Peripheral blood samples were taken at the time of initial diagnosis, prior to any treatment. To identify TCR V-J signatures that set the groups apart, the researchers used a discovery cohort of 100 or so patients, made up of 43 with Graves' ophthalmopathy and 57 with stable Graves' hyperthyroidism. An independent validation cohort of about 19 hyperthyroidism patients and 17 patients who later progressed to ophthalmopathy tested prospective prediction of ophthalmopathy. The 75 to 100 discovery patients were randomly split 7:3 into training and test sets. In addition, the study compared T-cell repertoires in thyroid tissue and in blood from roughly 6 Graves' hyperthyroidism patients. Following sampling, methimazole starting at 30 mg daily was given to hyperthyroidism patients, and high-dose intravenous methylprednisolone was given to ophthalmopathy patients. TCR Vbeta CDR3 sequencing of some 140 peripheral blood samples (approximately 44 ophthalmopathy, over 70 hyperthyroidism and about 17 progressor patients) is reported in the paper.

In the case of this clonotype: Its recognized antigen is unknown. Base qualities were left out, and no much larger clone turns up one base away.

TCR beta CDR3 regions were amplified from RNA transcripts. A first-round RT-PCR of the TCR CDR3 used the HTBI primer set with the Qiagen OneStep RT-PCR kit. The libraries were constructed in a second round of multiplex PCR and then size-selected and purified. Libraries were sequenced paired-end with 100 bp reads on an Illumina HiSeq2000. Turning to the authors' computational methods: SOAPnuke was used to process the raw data, throwing out any read that contained adapters or uncalled bases, had a mean Phred below 15, or lacked an exact constant-primer or identifier match. COPE v1.2.5 was used to merge high-quality paired reads, and clonotypes were defined as unique nucleotide sequences. Clonotypes were aligned to IMGT TRBV, TRBD and TRBJ reference segments using MiTCR v1.1. Only V-J combinations with frequency above 0.0001, covering 99.2% of repertoires, were analysed. A TCS score was defined as the ratio of F50 (clonal expansion) to E x V (chaos), with BLOSUM62-based TCRdist applied between CDR3 peptides within each V-J. Welch's t-statistics and random forest reduced fewer than 600 V-J features to some 14, which were used in a naive Bayes classifier (R e1071). TCRdb reworked the public reads: Q25 trimming with fastp, MiXCR clone assembly, productive beta chains retained. Rows matching on CDR3 protein sequence are summarized as one entry with the most common DNA and genes. TCRdb, not the original authors, processed these V and J calls. The sample records roughly 250,000 distinct CDR3 sequences, 13% to 15% of which are singletons. Approximately 12% of the sample is in the top ten clones.

The hyperthyroidism patients were between 18 and 65 years old and newly diagnosed, with a disease duration of less than 2 months. Patients with uncontrolled infections, other autoimmune diseases, pregnancy or lactation were excluded. Diagnoses were established on the basis of clinical symptoms, serum thyroxine and TRAb, thyroid ultrasound, and orbital computed tomography. Blood from progressor patients was collected at the time of first diagnosis with hyperthyroidism, before any ophthalmopathy symptoms had appeared. PBMCs were separated from 10 ml of fresh peripheral blood using Ficoll-Paque density gradient centrifugation. Progressor patients were first diagnosed with Graves' hyperthyroidism and then developed ophthalmopathy during follow-up. Trizol reagent was used to extract total RNA, and RNA quality was then checked on an Agilent 2100 Bioanalyzer. General conclusions and limits of the study: During validation, the model predicted progression to ophthalmopathy a median of around 6 months ahead of onset, with more than 55% sensitivity and 72% to 80% specificity. No statistical method was used to set the sample size in advance, and investigators knew the group allocation. Ophthalmopathy was separated from stable hyperthyroidism by a 13 V-J signature model, with about 86% sensitivity and approximately 84% specificity obtained in cross-validation and 80%/75% obtained in testing. Blood samples also contained most of the expanded thyroid clonotypes (frequency above 0.001), which suggests that blood repertoires may reflect thyroid immune responses.

Here V drops 4 bases and J drops 1 base, and the junction holds 6 bases not matched to any gene. The germline V gene sets CDR1 to MDHEN and CDR2 to SYDVKM. Inclusive of the bounding cysteine and phenylalanine, the CDR3 is 15 residues long. The kept DNA is CDR3 alone, 45 bases in frame from the first base. Material for sequencing was blood. This sequence was found in a woman between 40 and 55 years old with Graves' hyperthyroidism that later progressed to Graves' ophthalmopathy. In this chain, TRBV28 is recombined with TRBJ1-1; the junction holds 7 bases that match TRBD1. The CDR3 sequence is CASSSPGQPNTEAFF. In nucleotide form, the sequence is TGTGCCAGCAGTTCCCCGGGACAGCCGAACACTGAAGCTTTCTTT. The full variable domain, completed from the reference TRBV28 and TRBJ1-1 proteins outside the CDR3, reads DVKVTQSSRYLVKRTGEKVFLECVQDMDHENMFWYRQDPGLGLRLIYFSYDVKMKEKGDIPEGYSVSREKKERFSLILESASTNQTSMYLCASSSPGQPNTEAFFGQGTRLTVV.